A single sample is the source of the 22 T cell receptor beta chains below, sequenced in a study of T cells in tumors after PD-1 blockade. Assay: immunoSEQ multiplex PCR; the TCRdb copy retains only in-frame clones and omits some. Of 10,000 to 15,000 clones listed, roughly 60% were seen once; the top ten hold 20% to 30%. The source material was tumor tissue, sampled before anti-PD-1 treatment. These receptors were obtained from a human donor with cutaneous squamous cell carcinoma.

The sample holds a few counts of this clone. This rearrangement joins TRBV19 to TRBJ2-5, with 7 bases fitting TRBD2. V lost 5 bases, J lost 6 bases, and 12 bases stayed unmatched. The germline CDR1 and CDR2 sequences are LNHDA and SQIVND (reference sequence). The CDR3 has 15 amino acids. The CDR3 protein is CASSLRWTSGQTQYF. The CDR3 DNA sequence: TGTGCCAGTAGTTTACGATGGACTAGTGGGCAGACCCAGTACTTC.

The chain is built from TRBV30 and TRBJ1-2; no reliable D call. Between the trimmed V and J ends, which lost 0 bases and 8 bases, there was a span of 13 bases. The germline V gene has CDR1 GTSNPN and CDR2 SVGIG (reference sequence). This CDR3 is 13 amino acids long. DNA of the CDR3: TGTGCCTGGAGTGTACTGGGGTGGAGGGGCTACACCTTC. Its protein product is CAWSVLGWRGYTF.

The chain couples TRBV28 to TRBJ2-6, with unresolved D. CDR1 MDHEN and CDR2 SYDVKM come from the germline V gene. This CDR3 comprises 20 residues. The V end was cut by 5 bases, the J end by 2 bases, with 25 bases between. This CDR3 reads CASSTAPGYNTLAGANVLTF. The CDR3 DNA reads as TGTGCCAGCAGTACCGCCCCCGGGTATAACACCCTGGCTGGGGCCAACGTCCTGACTTTC.

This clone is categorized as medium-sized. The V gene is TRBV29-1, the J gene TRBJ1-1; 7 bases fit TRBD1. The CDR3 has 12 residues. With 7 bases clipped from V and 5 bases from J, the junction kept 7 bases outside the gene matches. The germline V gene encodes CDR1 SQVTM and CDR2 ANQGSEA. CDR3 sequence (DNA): TGCAGCGCAGACAGGGTGGAAACTGAAGCTTTCTTT. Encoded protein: CSADRVETEAFF.

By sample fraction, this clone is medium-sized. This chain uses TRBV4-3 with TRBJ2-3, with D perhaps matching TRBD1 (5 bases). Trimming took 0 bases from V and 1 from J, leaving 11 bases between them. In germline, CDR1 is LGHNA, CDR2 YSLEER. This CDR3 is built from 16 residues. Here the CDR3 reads CASSQDRALRTDTQYF. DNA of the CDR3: TGCGCCAGCAGCCAAGACAGGGCCCTCCGCACAGATACGCAGTATTTT.

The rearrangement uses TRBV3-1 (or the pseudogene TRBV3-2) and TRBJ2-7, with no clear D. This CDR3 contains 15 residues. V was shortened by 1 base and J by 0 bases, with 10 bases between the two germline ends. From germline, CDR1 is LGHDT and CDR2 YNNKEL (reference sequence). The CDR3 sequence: CASSQVFRSSYEQYF. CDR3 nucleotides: TGTGCCAGCAGCCAAGTTTTTAGGTCCTCCTACGAGCAGTACTTC.

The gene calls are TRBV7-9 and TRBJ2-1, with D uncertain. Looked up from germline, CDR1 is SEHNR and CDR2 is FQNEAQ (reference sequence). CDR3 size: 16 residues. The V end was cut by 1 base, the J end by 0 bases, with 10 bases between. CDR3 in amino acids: CASSLVGESSYNEQFF. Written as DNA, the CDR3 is TGTGCCAGCAGCTTAGTAGGCGAGAGCTCCTACAATGAGCAGTTCTTC.

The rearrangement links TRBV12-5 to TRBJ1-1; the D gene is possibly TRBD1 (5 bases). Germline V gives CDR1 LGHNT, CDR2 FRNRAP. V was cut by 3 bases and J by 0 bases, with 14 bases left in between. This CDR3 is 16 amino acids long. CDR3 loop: CASGLAVGVMNTEAFF. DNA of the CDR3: TGTGCTAGTGGTTTAGCGGTAGGGGTTATGAACACTGAAGCTTTCTTT.

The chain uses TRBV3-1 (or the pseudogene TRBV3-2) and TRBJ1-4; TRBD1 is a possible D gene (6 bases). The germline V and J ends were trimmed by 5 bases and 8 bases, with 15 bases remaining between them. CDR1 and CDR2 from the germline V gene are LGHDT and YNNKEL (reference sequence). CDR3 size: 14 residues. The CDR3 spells CASSYGGLGEKLFF. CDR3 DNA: TGTGCCAGCAGCTACGGGGGGCTAGGGGAAAAACTGTTTTTT.

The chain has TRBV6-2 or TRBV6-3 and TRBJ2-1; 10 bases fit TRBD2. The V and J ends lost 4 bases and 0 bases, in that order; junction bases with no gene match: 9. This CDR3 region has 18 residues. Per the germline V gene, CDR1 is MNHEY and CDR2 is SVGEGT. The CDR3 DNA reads TGTGCCAGCAGTTCCCCAGCGGGAGGGAAGAGCTCCTACAATGAGCAGTTCTTC. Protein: CASSSPAGGKSSYNEQFF.

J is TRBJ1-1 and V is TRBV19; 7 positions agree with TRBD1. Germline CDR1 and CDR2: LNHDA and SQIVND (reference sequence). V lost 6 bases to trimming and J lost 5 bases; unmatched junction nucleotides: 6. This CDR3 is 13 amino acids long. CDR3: CASRTGSRTEAFF. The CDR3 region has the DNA TGTGCCAGTAGGACAGGGTCGCGAACTGAAGCTTTCTTT. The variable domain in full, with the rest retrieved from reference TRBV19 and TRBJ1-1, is DGGITQSPKYLFRKEGQNVTLSCEQNLNHDAMYWYRQDPGQGLRLIYYSQIVNDFQKGDIAEGYSVSREKKESFPLTVTSAQKNPTAFYLCASRTGSRTEAFFGQGTRLTVV.

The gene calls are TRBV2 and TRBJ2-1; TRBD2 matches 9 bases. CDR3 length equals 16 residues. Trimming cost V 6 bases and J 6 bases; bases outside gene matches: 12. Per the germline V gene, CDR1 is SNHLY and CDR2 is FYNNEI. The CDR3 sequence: CASSIPIAGASNEQFF. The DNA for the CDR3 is TGTGCCAGCAGCATACCTATAGCGGGAGCCAGCAATGAGCAGTTCTTC. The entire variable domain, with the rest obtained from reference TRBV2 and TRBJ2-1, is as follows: EPEVTQTPSHQVTQMGQEVILRCVPISNHLYFYWYRQILGQKVEFLVSFYNNEISEKSEIFDDQFSVERPDGSNFTLKIRSTKLEDSAMYFCASSIPIAGASNEQFFGPGTRLTVL.

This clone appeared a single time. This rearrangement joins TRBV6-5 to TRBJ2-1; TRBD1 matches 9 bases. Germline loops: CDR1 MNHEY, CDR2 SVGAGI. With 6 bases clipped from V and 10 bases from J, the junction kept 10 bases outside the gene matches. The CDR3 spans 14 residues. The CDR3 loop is CASRGTGTRSEQFF. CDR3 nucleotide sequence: TGTGCCAGCAGGGGGACAGGGACCCGGTCCGAGCAGTTCTTC.

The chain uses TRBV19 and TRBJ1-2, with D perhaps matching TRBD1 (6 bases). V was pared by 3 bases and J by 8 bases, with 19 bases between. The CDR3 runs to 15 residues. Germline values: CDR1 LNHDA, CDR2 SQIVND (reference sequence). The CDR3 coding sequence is TGTGCCAGTAGTATCCTTATGGGGGGGGCGCCCGGCTACACCTTC. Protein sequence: CASSILMGGAPGYTF. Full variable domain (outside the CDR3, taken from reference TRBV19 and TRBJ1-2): DGGITQSPKYLFRKEGQNVTLSCEQNLNHDAMYWYRQDPGQGLRLIYYSQIVNDFQKGDIAEGYSVSREKKESFPLTVTSAQKNPTAFYLCASSILMGGAPGYTFGSGTRLTVV.

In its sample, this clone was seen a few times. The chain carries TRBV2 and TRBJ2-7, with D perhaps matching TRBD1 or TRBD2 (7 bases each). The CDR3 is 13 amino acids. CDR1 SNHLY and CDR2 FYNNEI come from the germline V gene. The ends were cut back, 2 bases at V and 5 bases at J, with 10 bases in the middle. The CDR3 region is CASSESGGDEQYF. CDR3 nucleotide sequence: TGTGCCAGCAGTGAATCAGGGGGGGACGAGCAGTACTTC.

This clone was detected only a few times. The DNA for the CDR3 is TGTGCCAGCACTCTACGGCAATACGAGCAGTACTTC. Translated, it gives CASTLRQYEQYF. The rearrangement uses TRBV6-5 and TRBJ2-7; D gene ambiguous. The germline gives CDR1 MNHEY, CDR2 SVGAGI. Trimming pared 7 bases from V and 4 bases from J, leaving 11 bases between. The CDR3 is made up of 12 amino acids.

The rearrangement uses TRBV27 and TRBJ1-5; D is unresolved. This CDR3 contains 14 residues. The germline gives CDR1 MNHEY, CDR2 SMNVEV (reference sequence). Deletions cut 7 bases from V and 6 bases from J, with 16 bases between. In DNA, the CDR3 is TGTGCCAGCAATAATTTGGGGTCGGGTCAGCCCCAGCATTTT. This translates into CASNNLGSGQPQHF.

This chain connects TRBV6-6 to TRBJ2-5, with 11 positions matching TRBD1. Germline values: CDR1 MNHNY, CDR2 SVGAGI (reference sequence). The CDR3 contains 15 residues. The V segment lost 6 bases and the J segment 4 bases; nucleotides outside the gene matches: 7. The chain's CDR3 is CASRARDRGGETQYF. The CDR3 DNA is TGTGCCAGCAGGGCACGGGACAGGGGGGGAGAGACCCAGTACTTC.

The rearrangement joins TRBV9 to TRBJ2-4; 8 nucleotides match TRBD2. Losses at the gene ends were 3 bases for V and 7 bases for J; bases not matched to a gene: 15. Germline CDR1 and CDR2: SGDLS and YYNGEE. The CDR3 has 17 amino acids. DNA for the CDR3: TGTGCCAGCAGCGCAATCGGGACTAGTCTTAATGAGAACATTCAGTACTTC. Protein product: CASSAIGTSLNENIQYF.

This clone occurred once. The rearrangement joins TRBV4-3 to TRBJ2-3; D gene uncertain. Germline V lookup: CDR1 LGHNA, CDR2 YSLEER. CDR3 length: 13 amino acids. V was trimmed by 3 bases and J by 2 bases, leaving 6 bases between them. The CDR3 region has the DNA TGCGCCAGCAGCCAGTCATTCACAGATACGCAGTATTTT. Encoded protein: CASSQSFTDTQYF.

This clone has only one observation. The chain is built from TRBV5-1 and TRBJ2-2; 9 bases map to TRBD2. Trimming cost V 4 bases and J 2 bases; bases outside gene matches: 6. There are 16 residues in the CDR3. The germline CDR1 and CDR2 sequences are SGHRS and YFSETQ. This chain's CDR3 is CASSRAGGLNTGELFF. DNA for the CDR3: TGCGCCAGCAGCCGAGCGGGGGGACTAAACACCGGGGAGCTGTTTTTT.

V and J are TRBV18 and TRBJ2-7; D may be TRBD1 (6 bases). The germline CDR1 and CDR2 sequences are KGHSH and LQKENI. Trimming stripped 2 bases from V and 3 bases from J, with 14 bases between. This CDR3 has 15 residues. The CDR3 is CASSPFTGMNYEQYF. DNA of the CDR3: TGTGCCAGCTCACCATTTACAGGGATGAACTACGAGCAGTACTTC.